The present T cell receptor (beta chain) was sequenced within a study of CD8 T cells in Susac syndrome. This CDR3 comprises 13 residues. Germline CDR1 is MNHEY and CDR2 is SVGEGT. V dropped 5 bases and J dropped 9 bases, with 16 bases sitting between them. TCR beta was sequenced from blood CD8+ and CD4+ T cells. Negative isolation was used for CD8+ and CD4+ T cells, and FACS enrichment was applied to TEMRA cells. With random hexamers, 0.5 to 1 ug RNA was reverse transcribed. Via MiXCR, TCRdb re-called the immunoSEQ multiplex PCR reads, giving one row per CDR3 protein. The table has approximately 100,000 distinct CDR3 sequences, about 93% seen once.

The TCR comes from a human donor in good health. The chain recombines TRBV6-2 or TRBV6-3 with TRBJ1-1; maybe TRBD1 (5 bases). The sequenced material came from CD4+ T cells from PBMCs. CDR3 in DNA: TGTGCCAGCAGTCCGGGGCGCAGGGAGAAAGCTTTCTTT. It is translated as CASSPGRREKAFF.